This T cell receptor beta chain emerged from a study of OX40 agonist ivuxolimab in advanced cancers. Only in-frame clones appear in the TCRdb table, and some are missing; sequencing was by immunoSEQ multiplex PCR. The data show about 67,000 clones, approximately 87% seen once. The V gene lost 6 bases and the J gene lost 0 bases, with 12 bases spanning the gap. Germline CDR1 is MNHNS and CDR2 is SASEGT. This CDR3 is 15 amino acids long. The chain links TRBV6-1 to TRBJ1-3, with D uncertain. This clonotype was sampled from an adult with an advanced solid tumor such as melanoma, head and neck, liver or kidney cancer. Sequenced here: CD4+ or CD8+ T cells sorted from blood, sampled in a trial of the OX40 agonist ivuxolimab. The CDR3 protein is CASRRTESSGNTIYF. As DNA, the CDR3 is TGTGCCAGCAGAAGAACAGAATCCTCTGGAAACACCATATATTTT.